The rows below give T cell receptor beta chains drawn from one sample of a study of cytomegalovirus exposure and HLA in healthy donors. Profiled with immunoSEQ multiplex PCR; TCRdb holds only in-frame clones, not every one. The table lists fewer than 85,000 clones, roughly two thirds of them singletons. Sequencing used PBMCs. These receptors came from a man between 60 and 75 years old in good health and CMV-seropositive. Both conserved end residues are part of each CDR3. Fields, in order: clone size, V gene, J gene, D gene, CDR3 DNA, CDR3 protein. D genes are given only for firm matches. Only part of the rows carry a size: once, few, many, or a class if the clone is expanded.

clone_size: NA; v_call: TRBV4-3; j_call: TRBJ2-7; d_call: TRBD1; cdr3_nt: TGCGCCAGCAGCCCGGGGAAAGGGACAGGGGCCGACGAGCAGTACTTC; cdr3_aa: CASSPGKGTGADEQYF
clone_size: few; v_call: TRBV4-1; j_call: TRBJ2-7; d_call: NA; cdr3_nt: TGCGCCAGCAGCCAAGAGCAGAGCGGTGCCTACGAGCAGTACTTC; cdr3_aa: CASSQEQSGAYEQYF
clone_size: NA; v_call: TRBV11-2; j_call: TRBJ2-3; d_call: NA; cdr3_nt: TGTGCCAGCAGCTTAACACGATATACGCAGTATTTT; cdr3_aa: CASSLTRYTQYF
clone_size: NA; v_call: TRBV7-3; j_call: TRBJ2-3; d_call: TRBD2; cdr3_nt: TGTGCCAGCAGCGCGACTAGCGGGAGATTAGATACGCAGTATTTT; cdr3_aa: CASSATSGRLDTQYF
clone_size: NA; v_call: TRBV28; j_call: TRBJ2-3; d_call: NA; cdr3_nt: TGTGCCAGCAGTTTCGAGGGACTCCGAGTCACAGATACGCAGTATTTT; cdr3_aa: CASSFEGLRVTDTQYF
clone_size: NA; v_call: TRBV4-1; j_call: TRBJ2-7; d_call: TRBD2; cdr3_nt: TGCGCCAGCAGCCCTCATGACGGGAGGCTTACCTACGAGCAGTACTTC; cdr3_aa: CASSPHDGRLTYEQYF
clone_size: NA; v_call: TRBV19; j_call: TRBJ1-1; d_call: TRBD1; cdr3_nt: TGTGCCAGTAGTATAGTTGGACAGGGTTCGTCTGAAGCTTTCTTT; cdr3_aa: CASSIVGQGSSEAFF
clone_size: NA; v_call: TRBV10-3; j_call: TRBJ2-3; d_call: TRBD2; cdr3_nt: TGTGCCATCCTCGAGTCGCTAGCGGGAGGGGATACGCAGTATTTT; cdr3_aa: CAILESLAGGDTQYF
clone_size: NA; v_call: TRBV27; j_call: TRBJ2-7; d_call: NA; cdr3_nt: TGTGCCAGCAGTTTAACGGCAGGGGCATACGAGCAGTACTTC; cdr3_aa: CASSLTAGAYEQYF
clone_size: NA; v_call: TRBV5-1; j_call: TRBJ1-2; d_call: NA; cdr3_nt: TGCGCCAGCGGGGAGAACTATGGCTACACCTTC; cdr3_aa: CASGENYGYTF
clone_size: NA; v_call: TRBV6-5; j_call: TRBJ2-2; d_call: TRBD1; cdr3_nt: TGTGCCAGCAGTTCGGGACAGTCCACCGGGGAGCTGTTTTTT; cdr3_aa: CASSSGQSTGELFF
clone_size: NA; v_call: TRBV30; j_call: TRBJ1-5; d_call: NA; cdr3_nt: TGTGCCTGGAGCGGGCAGGGGAATCAGCCCCAGCATTTT; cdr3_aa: CAWSGQGNQPQHF
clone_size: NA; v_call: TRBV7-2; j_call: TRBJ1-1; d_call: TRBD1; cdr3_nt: TGTGCCAGCAGCTTAGATCAGGGGGACACTGAAGCTTTCTTT; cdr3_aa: CASSLDQGDTEAFF
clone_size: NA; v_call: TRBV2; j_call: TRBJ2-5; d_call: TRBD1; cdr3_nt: TGTGTAGTTGCGAACAGGGGGCTCGTAGCGACCCAGTACTTC; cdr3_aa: CVVANRGLVATQYF
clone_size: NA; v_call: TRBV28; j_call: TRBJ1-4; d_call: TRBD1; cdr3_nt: TGTGCCAGCACCTCGGGACAGGGGCTTATAGGCAATGAAAAACTGTTTTTT; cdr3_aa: CASTSGQGLIGNEKLFF
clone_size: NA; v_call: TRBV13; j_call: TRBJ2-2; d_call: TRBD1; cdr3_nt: TGTGCCAGCAGCGAAGACAGGGGGATGGCCGGGGAGCTGTTTTTT; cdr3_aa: CASSEDRGMAGELFF
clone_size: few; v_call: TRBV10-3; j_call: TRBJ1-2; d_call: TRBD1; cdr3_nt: TGTGCCATCAGTGAGTCGATTGGACAGGGTGGGTATGGCTACACCTTC; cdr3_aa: CAISESIGQGGYGYTF
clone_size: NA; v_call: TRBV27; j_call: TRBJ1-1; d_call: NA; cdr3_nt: TGTGCCAGCAGGGGAGGGCAGGGAGGTTGGGCTGAAGCTTTCTTT; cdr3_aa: CASRGGQGGWAEAFF
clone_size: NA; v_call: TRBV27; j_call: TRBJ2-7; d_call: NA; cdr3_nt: TGTGCCAGCAGTTACTGGTACGAGCAGTACTTC; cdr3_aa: CASSYWYEQYF
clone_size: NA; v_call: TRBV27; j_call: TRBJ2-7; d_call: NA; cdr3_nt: TGTGCCAGCAGTTTAAGTGGCGGGGGCACGACCTACGAGCAGTACTTC; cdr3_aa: CASSLSGGGTTYEQYF
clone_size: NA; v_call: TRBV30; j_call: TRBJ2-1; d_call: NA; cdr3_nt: TGTGCCTGGAGTGGAGAAGTTGAGCAGTTCTTC; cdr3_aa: CAWSGEVEQFF
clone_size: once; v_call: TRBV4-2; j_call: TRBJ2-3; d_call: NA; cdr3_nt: TGTGCCAGCAGCCAAGGTTTGCTAGCTTGGACAGATACGCAGTATTTT; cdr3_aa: CASSQGLLAWTDTQYF
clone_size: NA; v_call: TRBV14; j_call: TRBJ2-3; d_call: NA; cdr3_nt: TGTGCCAGCAGCCAAGCTGGTTTCGGGTTTGATACGCAGTATTTT; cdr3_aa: CASSQAGFGFDTQYF
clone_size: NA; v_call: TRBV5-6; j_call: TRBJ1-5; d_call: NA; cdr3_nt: TGTGCCAGCAGCTTGCGTCCTAGCAATCAGCCCCAGCATTTT; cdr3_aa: CASSLRPSNQPQHF
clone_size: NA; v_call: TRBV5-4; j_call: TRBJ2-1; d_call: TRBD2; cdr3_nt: TGTGCCAGCAGCTTGGTAGGCAGCGGGAGTCACCATGAGCAGTTCTTC; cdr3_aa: CASSLVGSGSHHEQFF
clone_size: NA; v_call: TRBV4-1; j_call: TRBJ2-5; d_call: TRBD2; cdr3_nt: TGCGCCAGCAGCCAAGCATATGGGCTAGCGGCATACCAAGAGACCCAGTACTTC; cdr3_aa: CASSQAYGLAAYQETQYF
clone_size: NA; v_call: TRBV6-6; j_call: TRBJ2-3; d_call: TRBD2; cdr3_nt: TGTGCCAGCAGTTACCGGGGGGAAGGGGCAGATACGCAGTATTTT; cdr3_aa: CASSYRGEGADTQYF
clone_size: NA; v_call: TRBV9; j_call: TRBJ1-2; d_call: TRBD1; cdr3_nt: TGTGCCAGCAGCAGCCGACAGGGGCACGGCTACACCTTC; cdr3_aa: CASSSRQGHGYTF
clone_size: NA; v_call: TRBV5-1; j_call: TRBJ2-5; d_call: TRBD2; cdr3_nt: TGCGCCAGCAGCTTGGGGGGTAGCGGGGCCCAAGAGACCCAGTACTTC; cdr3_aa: CASSLGGSGAQETQYF
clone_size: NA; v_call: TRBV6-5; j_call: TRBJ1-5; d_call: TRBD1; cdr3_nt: TGTGCCAGCAGTCCGACAGGGTTTCAGCCCCAGCATTTT; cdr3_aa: CASSPTGFQPQHF
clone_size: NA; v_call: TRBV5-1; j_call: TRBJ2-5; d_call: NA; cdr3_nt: TGCGCCAGCACTCAGAGGGTGGGCACGGAGACCCAGTACTTC; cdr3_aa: CASTQRVGTETQYF
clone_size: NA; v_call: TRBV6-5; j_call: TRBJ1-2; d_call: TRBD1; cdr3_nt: TGTGCCAGCAGTTACCGAGGAGACAGGGCCTATGGCTACACCTTC; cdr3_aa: CASSYRGDRAYGYTF
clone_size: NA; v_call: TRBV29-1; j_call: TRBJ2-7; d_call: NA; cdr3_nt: TGCAGCGTTGAAGATCGTGAAGGGAGCGAGCAGTACTTC; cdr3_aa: CSVEDREGSEQYF
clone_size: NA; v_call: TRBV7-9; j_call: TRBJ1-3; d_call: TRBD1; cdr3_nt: TGTGCCAGCACCCTAGACAGGGATGGAAACACCATATATTTT; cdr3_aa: CASTLDRDGNTIYF
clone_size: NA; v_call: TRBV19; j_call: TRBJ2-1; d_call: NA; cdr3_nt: TGTGCCAGTAGTATGGGGCAAGGGATCATCTACAATGAGCAGTTCTTC; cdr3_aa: CASSMGQGIIYNEQFF
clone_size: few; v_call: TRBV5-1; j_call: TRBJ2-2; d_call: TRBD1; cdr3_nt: TGCGCCAGCAGCTTGGACAGGGGGCCCGGGGAGCTGTTTTTT; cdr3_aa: CASSLDRGPGELFF
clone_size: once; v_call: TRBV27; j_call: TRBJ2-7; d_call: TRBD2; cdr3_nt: TGTGCCAGCAGTTGGGATTGGACTAGTGCCGACGAGCAGTACTTC; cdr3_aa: CASSWDWTSADEQYF
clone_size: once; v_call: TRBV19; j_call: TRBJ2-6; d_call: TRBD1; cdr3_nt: TGTGCCAGCGCCCGGGACAGGGGGTTGGCTGGGGCCAACGTCCTGACTTTC; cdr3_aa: CASARDRGLAGANVLTF
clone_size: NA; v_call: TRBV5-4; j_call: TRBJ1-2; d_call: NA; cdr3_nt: TGTGCCAGCAGCTCAACAGGAGGGTATGGCTACACCTTC; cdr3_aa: CASSSTGGYGYTF
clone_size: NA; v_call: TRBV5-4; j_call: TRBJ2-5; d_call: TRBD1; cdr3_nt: TGTGCCAGCAGCTGGGACAGGGTAATCCAAGAGACCCAGTACTTC; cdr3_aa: CASSWDRVIQETQYF
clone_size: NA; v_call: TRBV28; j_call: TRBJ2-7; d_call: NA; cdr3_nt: TGTGCCAGCAGCCCCCACCGCTTACCTAGTGTCTACGAGCAGTACTTC; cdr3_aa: CASSPHRLPSVYEQYF
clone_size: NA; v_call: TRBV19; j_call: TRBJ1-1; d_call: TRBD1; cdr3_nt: TGTGCCAGTACCCTGGACAGGGTAGCCACTGAAGCTTTCTTT; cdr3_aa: CASTLDRVATEAFF
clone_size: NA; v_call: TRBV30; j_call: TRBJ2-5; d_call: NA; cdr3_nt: TGTGCCTGGAGTCCCTACCAAGAGACCCAGTACTTC; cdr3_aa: CAWSPYQETQYF
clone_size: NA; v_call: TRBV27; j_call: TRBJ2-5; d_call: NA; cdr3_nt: TGTGCCAGCAGTTCCGACTTGTCACAAGAGACCCAGTACTTC; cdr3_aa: CASSSDLSQETQYF
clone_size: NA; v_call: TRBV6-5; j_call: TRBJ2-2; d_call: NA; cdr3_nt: TGTGCCAGCAGCCTAGCGTTTCCCGGGGAGCTGTTTTTT; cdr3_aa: CASSLAFPGELFF
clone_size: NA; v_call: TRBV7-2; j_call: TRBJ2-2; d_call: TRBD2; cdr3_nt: TGTGCCAGCAGCTTATTTTGGGCGGGAGGGCCGGGGAGCACCGGGGAGCTGTTTTTT; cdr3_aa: CASSLFWAGGPGSTGELFF
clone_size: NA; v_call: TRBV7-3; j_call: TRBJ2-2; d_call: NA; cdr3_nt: TGTGCCAGCAGCTTAGAGGGTACACGTGAGTCCGGGGAGCTGTTTTTT; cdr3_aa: CASSLEGTRESGELFF
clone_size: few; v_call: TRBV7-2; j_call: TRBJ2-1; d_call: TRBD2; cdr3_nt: TGTGCCAGCAGCTTAGGGGGGACTAGCGGGAGTTTCAATGAGCAGTTCTTC; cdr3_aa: CASSLGGTSGSFNEQFF
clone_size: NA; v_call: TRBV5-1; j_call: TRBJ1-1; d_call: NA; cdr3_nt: TGCGCCAGCAGCTTGGGCTCGGGCACTGAAGCTTTCTTT; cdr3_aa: CASSLGSGTEAFF
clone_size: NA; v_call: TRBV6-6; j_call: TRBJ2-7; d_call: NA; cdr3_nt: TGTGCCAGCAGTTCTGGTAGCTACGAGCAGTACTTC; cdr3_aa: CASSSGSYEQYF
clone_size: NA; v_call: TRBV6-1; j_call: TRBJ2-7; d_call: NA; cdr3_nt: TGTGCCAGCAGAAGGACATTACAAAGCTACGAGCAGTACTTC; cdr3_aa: CASRRTLQSYEQYF
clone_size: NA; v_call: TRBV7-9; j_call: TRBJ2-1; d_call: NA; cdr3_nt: TGTGCCAGCAGCTTTGGACTAAACGATGAGCAGTTCTTC; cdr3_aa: CASSFGLNDEQFF